The 24 T cell receptor beta chains presented below share a single source sample, sequenced in a study of patients and donors after allogeneic stem cell transplantation. TCRdb processed the RT-PCR reads anew with MiXCR; each CDR3 protein has one entry. Of about 960,000 distinct CDR3 sequences in the sample, 18% were seen once. The sequencing sample was made of blood, either unsorted or a sorted T cell fraction (not recorded which). Receptors originate from a human donor who was either an allogeneic HSCT recipient or a stem cell or donor lymphocyte infusion donor (not recorded which). It is not recorded whose cells these are; they may come from a transplant donor.

Many counts were recorded for this clonotype. The J gene is TRBJ2-2, the V gene TRBV20-1; D gene unclear. This CDR3 contains 12 residues. The V end was cut by 3 bases, the J end by 5 bases, with 7 bases between. CDR1 and CDR2 (germline): DFQATT, SNEGSKA (reference sequence). The CDR3 DNA follows: TGCAGTGCTAGTATAGGGACCGGGGAGCTGTTTTTT. Its protein product is CSASIGTGELFF.

The CDR3 DNA sequence: TGTGCCAGCAGTGCATCACCGGGACAACCTGAAGCTTTCTTT. This sequence encodes CASSASPGQPEAFF. The rearrangement joins TRBV27 to TRBJ1-1, with D maybe TRBD1 (6 bases). The CDR3 sequence is 14 residues long. Germline V gene lookup returns CDR1 MNHEY and CDR2 SMNVEV (reference sequence). The V end was cut by 5 bases, the J end by 6 bases, with 16 bases between.

The chain links TRBV5-1 to TRBJ2-3; unclear D gene. With 0 bases removed from V and 0 bases from J, the gap between germline ends came to 11 bases. Germline CDR1 and CDR2: SGHRS and YFSETQ. CDR3 length: 16 amino acids. The CDR3 is CASSLVGLVSTDTQYF. The DNA for the CDR3 is TGCGCCAGCAGCTTGGTAGGGCTGGTTAGCACAGATACGCAGTATTTT.

The sample holds a few counts of this clonotype. The chain joins TRBV7-6 to TRBJ2-1; 12 bases are a match to TRBD2. CDR1 is SGHVS and CDR2 is FNYEAQ in the germline V gene. The CDR3 length is 19 residues. Germline trimming cut 1 base from V and 2 bases from J; bases unmatched to any gene: 9. This CDR3 reads CASSLGELAGGTTYNEQFF. CDR3 sequence (DNA): TGTGCCAGCAGCTTAGGCGAACTAGCGGGGGGAACGACCTACAATGAGCAGTTCTTC.

The chain couples TRBV9 to TRBJ1-5, with no clear D. CDR1 and CDR2 from the germline V gene are SGDLS and YYNGEE. V was pared by 0 bases and J by 9 bases, with 13 bases between. CDR3 length equals 14 residues. CDR3 loop: CASSVDVNIRPQHF. The CDR3 DNA follows: TGTGCCAGCAGCGTAGATGTGAATATCAGGCCCCAGCATTTT.

This clonotype was seen only a few times. The chain recombines TRBV5-5 with TRBJ2-7, with 9 bases lining up with TRBD1. Germline V CDR1 and CDR2: SGHKS, YYEKEE (reference sequence). The CDR3 has 16 amino acids. V lost 4 bases to trimming and J lost 1 base; unmatched junction nucleotides: 9. The CDR3 sequence is CASSLTPGQGSYEQYF. In DNA, the CDR3 is TGTGCCAGCAGCCTAACGCCGGGACAGGGATCCTACGAGCAGTACTTC.

This clonotype was observed a few times. The chain carries TRBV9 and TRBJ2-2; 7 positions agree with TRBD1. Germline V gene data show CDR1 as SGDLS and CDR2 as YYNGEE. Trimming removed 5 bases from V and 4 bases from J; junction bases left unmatched: 5. This CDR3 has 14 residues. CDR3 region: CASSYRGRTGELFF. CDR3 nucleotides: TGTGCCAGCAGTTATAGGGGGCGCACCGGGGAGCTGTTTTTT.

V gene TRBV10-3 combines with J gene TRBJ1-1; maybe TRBD1 (6 bases). V was pared by 2 bases and J by 6 bases, with 7 bases between. The CDR3 runs to 12 residues. Germline V gene sequence: CDR1 ENHRY, CDR2 SYGVKD. CDR3 sequence: CAISEGGSEAFF. The CDR3 DNA follows: TGTGCCATCAGTGAGGGGGGCTCTGAAGCTTTCTTT.

The rearrangement uses TRBV20-1 and TRBJ1-5; 7 positions match TRBD1. J lost 3 bases, V lost 0 bases, and 8 bases had no gene match. From germline, CDR1 is DFQATT and CDR2 SNEGSKA (reference sequence). The CDR3 covers 16 residues. CDR3 residues: CSARDPGGADNQPQHF. CDR3 in DNA: TGCAGTGCTAGAGATCCAGGGGGGGCGGACAATCAGCCCCAGCATTTT.

Ten or more counts support this clonotype. This chain joins TRBV29-1 and TRBJ2-6; D is undetermined. CDR1 is SQVTM, CDR2 ANQGSEA, per germline. The CDR3 consists of 13 residues. V lost 2 bases and J lost 2, with 4 bases in between. CDR3 sequence: CSVESPGANVLTF. The CDR3 DNA reads TGCAGCGTTGAATCGCCTGGGGCCAACGTCCTGACTTTC. Full variable domain (missing parts from reference TRBV29-1 and TRBJ2-6): SAVISQKPSRDICQRGTSLTIQCQVDSQVTMMFWYRQQPGQSLTLIATANQGSEATYESGFVIDKFPISRPNLTFSTLTVSNMSPEDSSIYLCSVESPGANVLTFGAGSRLTVL.

This clonotype was picked up a small number of times. This chain links TRBV2 with TRBJ2-4, with a weak D call TRBD1 (6 bases). Trimming cost V 5 bases and J 3 bases, with 17 bases left between them. The V gene's germline CDR1 is SNHLY and CDR2 FYNNEI. CDR3 length equals 16 residues. The CDR3 reads CASSQGTLVGKNIQYF. The CDR3 DNA follows: TGTGCCAGCAGTCAGGGGACACTGGTAGGCAAAAACATTCAGTACTTC.

This clonotype was picked up a small number of times. The chain has TRBV4-1 and TRBJ2-7; D not certain. The CDR3 runs to 16 residues. Trimming cost V 3 bases and J 0 bases, with 15 bases left between them. The germline gives CDR1 MGHRA, CDR2 YSYEKL. The CDR3 sequence is CASSHYLISGSYEQYF. The CDR3 DNA sequence: TGCGCCAGCAGCCACTACCTCATCTCGGGCTCCTACGAGCAGTACTTC.

This clonotype was seen a few times. The V gene is TRBV29-1, the J gene TRBJ2-6, with D uncertain. CDR1 is SQVTM and CDR2 is ANQGSEA in the germline V gene. V was clipped by 3 bases and J by 0 bases, with 0 bases between them. The CDR3 sequence is 12 residues long. CDR3 coding DNA: TGCAGCGTTGACTCTGGGGCCAACGTCCTGACTTTC. Residues: CSVDSGANVLTF.

In its sample, this clonotype was seen a few times. This chain connects TRBV24-1 to TRBJ2-1, with D tentatively TRBD2 (6 bases). The germline CDR1 and CDR2 sequences are KGHDR and SFDVKD. Trimming shortened V by 0 bases and J by 4 bases, and 9 bases separated the two germline ends. CDR3 length: 15 residues. CDR3 bases: TGTGCCACCAGTGATTTGCCAGGAGGGTACAATGAGCAGTTCTTC. Residues: CATSDLPGGYNEQFF.

This clonotype occurred many times. The J gene is TRBJ1-1, the V gene TRBV20-1, with 8 bases aligning to TRBD1. The J segment lost 3 bases and the V segment lost 2 bases, leaving 8 bases of the junction unmatched. Germline CDR1 reads DFQATT; CDR2 reads SNEGSKA (reference sequence). The CDR3 is made up of 15 amino acids. Here the CDR3 reads CSARNRRTGHTEAFF. As DNA, the CDR3 is TGCAGTGCTAGAAACCGTCGGACAGGGCACACTGAAGCTTTCTTT.

The chain has TRBV12-3 or TRBV12-4 and TRBJ2-1, with a weak D call TRBD1 (6 bases). V was cut by 7 bases and J by 4 bases, with 11 bases left in between. This CDR3 spans 13 amino acids. This CDR3 is CASTADRYNEQFF. The CDR3 DNA is TGTGCCAGCACCGCCGACAGGTACAATGAGCAGTTCTTC.

This clonotype came up a few times. V is TRBV5-5 and J is TRBJ1-1, with D tentatively TRBD1 (6 bases). Per the germline V gene, CDR1 is SGHKS and CDR2 is YYEKEE (reference sequence). The CDR3 covers 15 residues. Trimming removed 2 bases from V and 4 bases from J, with 15 bases in between. The CDR3: CASSFGQTAGTEAFF. For the CDR3, the DNA is TGTGCCAGCAGCTTCGGACAGACGGCAGGCACTGAAGCTTTCTTT.

This clonotype was picked up a small number of times. The CDR3 DNA is TGTGCCAGCAGTCCGCCGGGGGGTCAATCCTACAATGAGCAGTTCTTC. Translation gives CASSPPGGQSYNEQFF. This chain links TRBV6-2 or TRBV6-3 with TRBJ2-1; 7 nucleotides match TRBD2. V was clipped by 5 bases and J by 1 base; unmatched bases: 8. This CDR3 has 16 amino acids. Germline CDR1 MNHEY, CDR2 SVGEGT.

The chain carries TRBV9 and TRBJ2-1, with 8 bases aligning to TRBD2. CDR1 and CDR2 (germline): SGDLS, YYNGEE. This CDR3 is built from 15 residues. V was clipped by 0 bases and J by 5 bases; unmatched bases: 4. CDR3 bases: TGTGCCAGCAGCGTAGGCGGGGGGTTTAACAATGAGCAGTTCTTC. Its protein is CASSVGGGFNNEQFF.

The chain carries TRBV15 and TRBJ1-2; no clear D gene. Germline lookup yields CDR1 LNHNV and CDR2 YYDKDF (reference sequence). Trimming cost V 1 base and J 3 bases, with 6 bases left between them. The CDR3 extends over 13 amino acids. The DNA of the CDR3 is TGTGCCACCAGCAGAGTAAAAGACTATGGCTACACCTTC. Residues: CATSRVKDYGYTF. Using reference TRBV15 and TRBJ1-2 for the parts outside the CDR3, the full variable domain is DAMVIQNPRYQVTQFGKPVTLSCSQTLNHNVMYWYQQKSSQAPKLLFHYYDKDFNNEADTPDNFQSRRPNTSFCFLDIRSPGLGDTAMYLCATSRVKDYGYTFGSGTRLTVV.

This rearrangement joins TRBV4-1 to TRBJ2-7; 11 nucleotides line up with TRBD2. The trim removed 1 base at V and 4 bases at J, leaving 3 bases unmatched. Germline assignment: CDR1 MGHRA and CDR2 YSYEKL. The CDR3 has 15 residues. CDR3 region: CASSQVGLAAYEQYF. The CDR3 region has the DNA TGCGCCAGCAGCCAAGTGGGACTAGCGGCTTACGAGCAGTACTTC.

This clonotype has only a few counts. The chain joins TRBV12-3 or TRBV12-4 to TRBJ2-3, with 7 positions matching TRBD2. The CDR3 is 15 amino acids. Trimming at V came to 6 bases and at J to 0 bases, leaving 6 bases not matched to a gene. CDR3 loop: CASRASGTSTDTQYF. Written as DNA, the CDR3 is TGTGCCAGCAGGGCTAGCGGCACTAGCACAGATACGCAGTATTTT.

This sequence joins TRBV30 and TRBJ2-5, with 7 bases that match TRBD1. Germline-derived CDR1 and CDR2 are GTSNPN and SVGIG (reference sequence). CDR3 size: 13 residues. V shed 2 bases and J 3 bases; nucleotides not matched to a gene: 3. CDR3 amino acids: CAWSYTGEETQYF. The CDR3 DNA sequence: TGTGCCTGGAGTTACACAGGGGAAGAGACCCAGTACTTC.

V usage is TRBV6-1 and J usage is TRBJ2-3; 11 bases map to TRBD2. Germline assignment: CDR1 MNHNS and CDR2 SASEGT. The CDR3 is made up of 15 amino acids. The J segment lost 3 bases and the V segment lost 9 bases, leaving 8 bases of the junction unmatched. CDR3 protein: CASHVSGGATDTQYF. CDR3 bases: TGTGCCAGTCATGTTAGCGGGGGGGCTACAGATACGCAGTATTTT.